This T cell receptor (beta chain) appears in the sequencing data of a study of CD8 T cells in Susac syndrome. Study results and limitations: It was acknowledged by the study that relatively few individuals were included in its TCR sequencing and HLA analysis.

Random-hexamer reverse transcription was applied to roughly 0.45 to 1 ug RNA. MiXCR, applied by TCRdb to the immunoSEQ multiplex PCR reads, yields one record per CDR3 protein. The data contain some 150,000 distinct CDR3 sequences, nearly 97% of them singletons. This clonotype occurred once. Its specificity is unknown. CD8+ and CD4+ T cells taken from blood had their TCR beta sequenced. The multiple sclerosis controls consisted of treatment-naive patients with relapsing-remitting disease, either stable or active. TEMRA cells were FACS-enriched, with CD8+ and CD4+ T cells isolated negatively. This CDR3 region has 15 residues. V shed 0 bases, J shed 7 bases, and the junction held 8 bases outside the gene matches. CDR1 DFQATT and CDR2 SNEGSKA come from the germline V gene (reference sequence).

The source material was CD8+ T cells from PBMCs. The receptor comes from a human donor with multiple sclerosis. The gene calls are TRBV20-1 and TRBJ2-3; 9 positions match TRBD2. As DNA, the CDR3 is TGCAGTGCTAGAGATTTTAATAGCGGGGGAAATACGCAGTATTTT. Amino acids: CSARDFNSGGNTQYF.